This T cell receptor beta chain was recovered during a study of T cell responses to AZD1222 COVID-19 vaccine. As to this clone: Its antigen remains unknown.

This table comes from immunoSEQ multiplex PCR, and its TCRdb copy is limited to in-frame clones, with some not included. This sample has some 86,000 clones, with 75% to 85% found just once. The study, taken as a whole, reports: Scientists sampled the repertoires only once the peak T cell response had passed. Females outnumbered males among donors, who were mostly white British; clonal diversity was possibly underestimated.

This CDR3 spans 15 amino acids. Germline V lookup: CDR1 SGHTA, CDR2 FQGNSA. V lost 1 base to trimming and J lost 7 bases; unmatched junction nucleotides: 4. The receptor comes from an adult in good health. This sequence joins TRBV7-2 and TRBJ1-6; TRBD1 aligns across 7 bases. Sequences were derived from peripheral blood, sampled on day 0 of AZD1222 vaccination. CDR3 loop: CASSLEGQINSPLHF. The CDR3 DNA reads as TGTGCCAGCAGCTTAGAGGGACAGATCAATTCACCCCTCCACTTT. Drawing the rest from reference TRBV7-2 and TRBJ1-6, the complete variable domain is GAGVSQSPSNKVTEKGKDVELRCDPISGHTALYWYRQSLGQGLEFLIYFQGNSAPDKSGLPSDRFSAERTGGSVSTLTIQRTQQEDSAVYLCASSLEGQINSPLHFGNGTRLTVT.